The T cell receptor beta chain described here comes from a study of OX40 agonist ivuxolimab in advanced cancers. The CDR3 length is 13 residues. CDR1 and CDR2 from the germline V gene are ENHRY and SYGVKD. The V gene lost 3 bases and the J gene lost 1 base, with 6 bases spanning the gap. Data came from immunoSEQ multiplex PCR; TCRdb stores just in-frame clones and leaves some out. The sample holds roughly 49,000 clones, 65% to 90% seen once. The sequence was obtained from an adult with an advanced solid tumor such as melanoma, head and neck, liver or kidney cancer. Sequenced here: CD4+ or CD8+ T cells sorted from blood, sampled in a trial of the OX40 agonist ivuxolimab. The chain uses TRBV10-3 and TRBJ1-1; D is uncertain. CDR3: CAISETENTEAFF. The CDR3 nucleotides are TGTGCCATCAGTGAAACGGAGAACACTGAAGCTTTCTTT.